This T cell receptor (beta chain) was sequenced during a study of T cell clones after liver transplantation. Across the whole study: Post-transplant blood was tracked for graft-donor-reactive T cell clones identified in a pre-transplant mixed lymphocyte reaction. Pre-transplant mixed lymphocyte reactions yielded third-party-reactive TCRbeta sequences as comparators for graft-donor-reactive sequences. Patients counted as tolerant after at least one year off all immunosuppression, enzymes not exceeding twice normal.

Study outcomes and limitations: A significant post-transplant drop in circulating graft-donor-reactive CD4 TCRbeta sequences occurred in most of the 8 subjects.

Concerning this clone itself: Its specificity is unknown.

Profiled with immunoSEQ multiplex PCR; TCRdb holds only in-frame clones, not every one. This sample has tens of thousands of clones, with under 95% found just once. This clonotype was sampled from a human donor who received a liver transplant. The source material was CD4+ T cells from blood, sampled before liver transplant.

Here the CDR3 reads CASSPSMGGEQFF. The CDR3 coding sequence is TGTGCCAGCAGCCCGAGTATGGGCGGCGAGCAGTTCTTC. This chain uses TRBV9 with TRBJ2-1; D call uncertain. Trimming shortened V by 4 bases and J by 10 bases, and 15 bases separated the two germline ends. CDR3 size: 13 residues. Germline V gene data show CDR1 as SGDLS and CDR2 as YYNGEE. Using reference TRBV9 and TRBJ2-1 for the parts outside the CDR3, the full variable domain is DSGVTQTPKHLITATGQRVTLRCSPRSGDLSVYWYQQSLDQGLQFLIQYYNGEERAKGNILERFSAQQFPDLHSELNLSSLELGDSALYFCASSPSMGGEQFFGPGTRLTVL.